One T cell receptor beta chain is described in this entry. There is no known antigen for this receptor. No base quality values were provided; no much bigger clone lies one nucleotide off. This specimen belongs to a study of radiotherapy plus CTLA-4 blockade in lung cancer (dated by TCRdb to 2017 to 2018). In terms of the full investigation: Objective responses occurred in roughly 19% of enrolled patients, and 30% to 40% achieved disease control.

The study evaluated CTLA-4 blockade (ipilimumab) given together with focal radiation therapy in patients who had chemo-refractory metastatic non-small-cell lung cancer. The investigation overall reported the following: After treatment with radiotherapy and ipilimumab, TCR clones that originated in tumors expanded in peripheral blood. The strongest predictors of response, as reported, were early dynamic changes in blood T cell clones along with a rise in serum interferon-beta after radiation.

Library prep was done by the immunoSEQ multiplex PCR assay. Not all clones reach the TCRdb copy of this immuneACCESS table, which keeps in-frame sequences only. Checked studies attribute under half of the gap to unresolved V genes and leave the rest unexplained. For this sample there are approximately 44,000 clones; approximately 76% appear just once. The ten largest account for 8.3% of the sample. This sequence originates from a human donor with non-small cell lung cancer who had stable disease on radiotherapy plus ipilimumab. The source material was peripheral blood, sampled from a patient treated with radiotherapy plus ipilimumab.

The sequence in DNA is TGCGCCAGCATGTCCACAGGGGGCTCGACTGAAGCTTTCTTT. It is translated as CASMSTGGSTEAFF. The chain joins TRBV5-1 to TRBJ1-1, with 9 bases matching TRBD1. Relative to germline, V is missing 6 bases and J is missing 5 bases, with 8 bases of the junction outside any gene match. CDR1 and CDR2, looked up from the germline V gene, are SGHRS and YFSETQ. From its cysteine to its phenylalanine, the CDR3 spans 14 amino acids. The read is trimmed to its CDR3 DNA, 42 bases read in frame from base 1.